This passage covers 11 T cell receptor beta chains from one sample sequenced in a study of OX40 agonist ivuxolimab in advanced cancers. This table comes from immunoSEQ multiplex PCR, and its TCRdb copy is limited to in-frame clones, with some not included. The sample yields fewer than 100,000 clones, roughly 90% seen once. Sequencing used CD4+ or CD8+ T cells sorted from blood, obtained in a trial of the OX40 agonist ivuxolimab. Receptors were obtained from an adult with an advanced solid tumor such as melanoma, head and neck, liver or kidney cancer.

This clone was seen just once. The genes are TRBV7-2 and TRBJ2-7; 7 bases map to TRBD1. Trimming took 1 base from V and 1 from J; bases not matched to a gene: 10. Germline V gene sequence: CDR1 SGHTA, CDR2 FQGNSA. The CDR3 length is 17 residues. The CDR3, as DNA: TGTGCCAGCAGCTTAGGATACCGACAGGGCCCGTCCTACGAGCAGTACTTC. Its translation: CASSLGYRQGPSYEQYF. Complete variable domain (other parts from reference TRBV7-2 and TRBJ2-7): GAGVSQSPSNKVTEKGKDVELRCDPISGHTALYWYRQSLGQGLEFLIYFQGNSAPDKSGLPSDRFSAERTGGSVSTLTIQRTQQEDSAVYLCASSLGYRQGPSYEQYFGPGTRLTVT.

This chain uses TRBV27 with TRBJ1-6; tentative D call: TRBD1 (6 bases). The CDR3 runs to 14 residues. V lost 6 bases and J 8 bases, leaving 14 bases between the germline ends. Germline V lookup: CDR1 MNHEY, CDR2 SMNVEV (reference sequence). Written as DNA, the CDR3 is TGTGCCAGCAGCGACAGGATTGGGGATTCACCCCTCCACTTT. This gives the protein CASSDRIGDSPLHF.

The gene calls are TRBV2 and TRBJ1-1, with TRBD1 matching 7 bases. J gave up 1 base and V 4 bases, and 6 bases lay outside the gene matches. CDR3 length: 15 amino acids. Germline V CDR1 and CDR2: SNHLY, FYNNEI. CDR3 residues: CASSARDSRNTEAFF. The CDR3 coding sequence is TGTGCCAGCAGTGCCCGGGACAGCCGGAACACTGAAGCTTTCTTT.

This clone has a single count. The chain recombines TRBV10-1 with TRBJ2-1; TRBD2 matches at 8 bases. The length of the CDR3 is 17 residues. Unmatched junction bases numbered 11, after V lost 5 bases and J lost 2 bases. From germline, CDR1 is WNHNN and CDR2 SYGVQD (reference sequence). The CDR3 region has the DNA TGCGCCAGCAGTACCCTTAGCGGGGAGGGTACCTACAATGAGCAGTTCTTC. Its translation is CASSTLSGEGTYNEQFF.

The V gene is TRBV2, the J gene TRBJ2-7; 7 bases map to TRBD1. V dropped 2 bases and J dropped 6; count of bases not matched to a gene: 10. The germline V gene has CDR1 SNHLY and CDR2 FYNNEI. This CDR3 comprises 15 residues. CDR3 sequence (DNA): TGTGCCAGCAGTGAACGGGGACAGATTACGTCCGAGCAGTACTTC. Its translation: CASSERGQITSEQYF.

The chain carries TRBV6-6 and TRBJ2-5; TRBD2 matches 10 bases. Germline V CDR1 and CDR2: MNHNY, SVGAGI (reference sequence). J gave up 4 bases and V 6 bases, and 8 bases lay outside the gene matches. CDR3 length: 15 residues. The CDR3 here is CASSPGLAVRETQYF. CDR3 DNA: TGTGCCAGCAGCCCTGGACTAGCGGTGCGAGAGACCCAGTACTTC.

The rearrangement links TRBV10-3 to TRBJ2-5; TRBD1 or TRBD2 may be the D gene (5 bases each). The CDR3 extends over 16 amino acids. Trimming took off 0 bases at V and 0 bases at J, with 11 bases between the two ends. The germline V gene encodes CDR1 ENHRY and CDR2 SYGVKD. CDR3 region: CAISESGPSNQETQYF. The CDR3 bases are TGTGCCATCAGTGAGTCGGGACCGAGTAACCAAGAGACCCAGTACTTC.

J is TRBJ1-1 and V is TRBV4-1; weak D call: TRBD1 (6 bases). The CDR3 has 11 amino acids. Looked up from germline, CDR1 is MGHRA and CDR2 is YSYEKL. V gave up 6 bases and J gave up 4 bases, with 6 bases separating them. Here the CDR3 reads CASRGGTEAFF. The DNA of the CDR3 is TGCGCCAGCAGAGGGGGCACTGAAGCTTTCTTT.

The chain is built from TRBV11-2 and TRBJ1-6, with D possibly being TRBD1 (5 bases). This CDR3 spans 13 amino acids. V was trimmed by 1 base and J by 10 bases, leaving 8 bases between them. CDR1 is SGHAT, CDR2 FQNNGV, per germline. As DNA, the CDR3 is TGTGCCAGCAGCTTAGCGCAGGGATCACCCCTCCACTTT. Protein product: CASSLAQGSPLHF. Using reference TRBV11-2 and TRBJ1-6 for the parts outside the CDR3, the full variable domain is EAGVAQSPRYKIIEKRQSVAFWCNPISGHATLYWYQQILGQGPKLLIQFQNNGVVDDSQLPKDRFSAERLKGVDSTLKIQPAKLEDSAVYLCASSLAQGSPLHFGNGTRLTVT.

This chain joins TRBV18 and TRBJ2-1, with 11 bases aligning to TRBD2. The trim removed 8 bases at V and 3 bases at J, leaving 9 bases unmatched. This CDR3 spans 16 amino acids. Germline lookup yields CDR1 KGHSH and CDR2 LQKENI. The CDR3 nucleotides are TGTGCCAGCCTAACTAGCGGGGGACGTAACTACAATGAGCAGTTCTTC. As protein: CASLTSGGRNYNEQFF. Together with reference TRBV18 and TRBJ2-1, the CDR3 gives the full variable domain: NAGVMQNPRHLVRRRGQEARLRCSPMKGHSHVYWYRQLPEEGLKFMVYLQKENIIDESGMPKERFSAEFPKEGPSILRIQQVVRGDSAAYFCASLTSGGRNYNEQFFGPGTRLTVL.

Concerning this clone: One end of the junction does not line up with germline, which may come from a read error. The chain employs TRBV7-7 and TRBJ2-2; 16 bases map to TRBD2. Germline V gene data show CDR1 as SSHAT and CDR2 as FNYEAQ (reference sequence). This CDR3 contains 16 residues. CDR3 nucleotide sequence: TGTGCTAGCAGCTCGGGACTAGCGGGAGGGACCGGGGAGCTGTTTTTT. Protein: CASSSGLAGGTGELFF.